This TCR beta chain is from a study of T cells expressing NK-cell markers. Overall study: Seropositivity for HCMV was found in seven of the eight sequenced donors, with one seronegative.

Germline lookup yields CDR1 SNHLY and CDR2 FYNNEI. This CDR3 comprises 16 residues. 5'RACE template switching built TCR beta cDNA with unique molecular identifiers. Using the 5' RACE reads, TCRdb records one entry per CDR3 protein without DNA. This sample's table reports 350,000 to 400,000 distinct CDR3 sequences. The chain carries TRBV2 and TRBJ2-3. This clonotype was obtained from a woman between 45 and 60 years old in good health. The specimen sequenced was blood T cells: a sorted CD56 or NKG2C T cell subset, CD4+ or CD8+ T cells, or bulk PBMC T cells (not recorded which). The CDR3 is CASSEGIGSVADTQYF.